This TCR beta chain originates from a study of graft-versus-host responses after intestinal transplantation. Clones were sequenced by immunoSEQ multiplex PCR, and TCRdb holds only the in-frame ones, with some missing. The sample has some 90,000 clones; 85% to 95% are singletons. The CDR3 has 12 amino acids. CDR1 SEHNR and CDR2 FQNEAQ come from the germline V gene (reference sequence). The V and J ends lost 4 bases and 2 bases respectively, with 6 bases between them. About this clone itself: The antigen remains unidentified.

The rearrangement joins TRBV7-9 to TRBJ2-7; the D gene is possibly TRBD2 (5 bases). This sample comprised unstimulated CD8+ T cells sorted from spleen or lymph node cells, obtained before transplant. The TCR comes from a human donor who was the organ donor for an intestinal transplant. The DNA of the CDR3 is TGTGCCAGCAGCTCGGGGACCTACGAGCAGTACTTC. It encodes CASSSGTYEQYF.